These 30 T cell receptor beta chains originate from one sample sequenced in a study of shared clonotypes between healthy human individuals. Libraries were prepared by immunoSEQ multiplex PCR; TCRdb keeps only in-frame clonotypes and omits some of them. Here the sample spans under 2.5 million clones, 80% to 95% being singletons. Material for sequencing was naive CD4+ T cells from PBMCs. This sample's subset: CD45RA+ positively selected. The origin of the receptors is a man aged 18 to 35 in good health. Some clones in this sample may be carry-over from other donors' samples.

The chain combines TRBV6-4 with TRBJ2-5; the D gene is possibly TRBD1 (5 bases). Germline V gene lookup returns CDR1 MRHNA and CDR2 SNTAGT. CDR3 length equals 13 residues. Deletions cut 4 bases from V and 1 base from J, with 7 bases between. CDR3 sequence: CASSVRAQETQYF. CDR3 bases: TGTGCCAGCAGTGTCAGGGCCCAAGAGACCCAGTACTTC.

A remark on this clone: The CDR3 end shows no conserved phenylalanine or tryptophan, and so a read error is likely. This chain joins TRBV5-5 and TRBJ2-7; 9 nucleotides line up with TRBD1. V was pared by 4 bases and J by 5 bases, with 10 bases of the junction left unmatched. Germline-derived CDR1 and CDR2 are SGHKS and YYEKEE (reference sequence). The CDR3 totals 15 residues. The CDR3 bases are TGTGCCAGCAGCGCGGGAACAGGGGGCAGGGACGAGCAGTACCTC. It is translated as CASSAGTGGRDEQYL.

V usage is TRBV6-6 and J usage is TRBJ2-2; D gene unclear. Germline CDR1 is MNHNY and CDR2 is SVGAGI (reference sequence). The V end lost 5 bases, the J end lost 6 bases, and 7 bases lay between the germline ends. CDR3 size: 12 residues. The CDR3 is CASSTPSGELFF. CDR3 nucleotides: TGTGCCAGCAGTACCCCTTCCGGGGAGCTGTTTTTT.

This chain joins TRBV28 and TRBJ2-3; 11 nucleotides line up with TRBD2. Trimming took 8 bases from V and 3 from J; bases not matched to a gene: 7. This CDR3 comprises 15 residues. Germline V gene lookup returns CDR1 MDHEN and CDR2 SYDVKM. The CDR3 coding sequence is TGTGCCAGCCTGAAGTTAGCGGGAGGGACAGATACGCAGTATTTT. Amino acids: CASLKLAGGTDTQYF.

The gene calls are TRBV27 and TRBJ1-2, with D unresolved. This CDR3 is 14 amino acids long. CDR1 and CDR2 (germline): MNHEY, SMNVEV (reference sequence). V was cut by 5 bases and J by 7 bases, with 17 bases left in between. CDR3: CASSINPERRGYTF. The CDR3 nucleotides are TGTGCCAGCAGTATCAACCCTGAGAGGCGTGGCTACACCTTC.

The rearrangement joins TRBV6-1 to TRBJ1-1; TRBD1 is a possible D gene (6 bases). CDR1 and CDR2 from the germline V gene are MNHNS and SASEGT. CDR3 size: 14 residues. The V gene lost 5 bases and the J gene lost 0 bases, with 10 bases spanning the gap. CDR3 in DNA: TGTGCCAGCAGTCGGGACACCCTGAACACTGAAGCTTTCTTT. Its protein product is CASSRDTLNTEAFF.

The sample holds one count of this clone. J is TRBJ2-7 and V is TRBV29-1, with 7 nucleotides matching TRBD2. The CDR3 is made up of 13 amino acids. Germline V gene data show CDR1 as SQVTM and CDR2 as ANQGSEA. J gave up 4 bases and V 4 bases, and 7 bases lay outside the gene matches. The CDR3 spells CSVVRTSNYEQYF. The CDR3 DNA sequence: TGCAGCGTTGTAAGGACTAGTAATTACGAGCAGTACTTC.

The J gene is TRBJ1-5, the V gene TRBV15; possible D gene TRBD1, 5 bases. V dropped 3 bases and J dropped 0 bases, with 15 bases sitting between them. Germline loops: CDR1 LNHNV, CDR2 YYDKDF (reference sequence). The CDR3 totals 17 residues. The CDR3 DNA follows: TGTGCCACCAGCAGGGGCAGGGCAGGGCCTAGCAATCAGCCCCAGCATTTT. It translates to CATSRGRAGPSNQPQHF.

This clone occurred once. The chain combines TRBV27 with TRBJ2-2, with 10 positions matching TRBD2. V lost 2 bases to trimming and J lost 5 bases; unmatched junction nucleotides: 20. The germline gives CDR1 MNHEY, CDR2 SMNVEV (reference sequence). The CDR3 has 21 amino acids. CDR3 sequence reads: CASSLKDGKAGGLIRTGELFF. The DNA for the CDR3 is TGTGCCAGCAGTTTAAAGGATGGAAAAGCGGGAGGGCTGATTAGAACCGGGGAGCTGTTTTTT.

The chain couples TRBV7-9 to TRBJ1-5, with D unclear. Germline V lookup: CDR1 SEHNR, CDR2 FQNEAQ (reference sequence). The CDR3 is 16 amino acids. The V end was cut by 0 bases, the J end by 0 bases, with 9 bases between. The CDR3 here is CASSLALGNSNQPQHF. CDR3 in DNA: TGTGCCAGCAGCTTAGCGTTGGGGAATAGCAATCAGCCCCAGCATTTT.

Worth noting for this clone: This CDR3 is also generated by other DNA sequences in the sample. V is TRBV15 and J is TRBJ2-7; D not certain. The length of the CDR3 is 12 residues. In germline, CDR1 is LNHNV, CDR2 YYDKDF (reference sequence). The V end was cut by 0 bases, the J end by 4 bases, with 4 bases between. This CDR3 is CATSRDRYEQYF. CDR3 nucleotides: TGTGCCACCAGCAGAGATCGATACGAGCAGTACTTC.

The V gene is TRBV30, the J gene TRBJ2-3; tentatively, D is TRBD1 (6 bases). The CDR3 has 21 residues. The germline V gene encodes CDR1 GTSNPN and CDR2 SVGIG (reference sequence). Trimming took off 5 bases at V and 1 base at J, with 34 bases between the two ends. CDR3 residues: CAWPGLLFTGRGVGRTDTQYF. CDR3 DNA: TGTGCCTGGCCTGGACTGCTCTTCACAGGGCGTGGGGTGGGGCGCACAGATACGCAGTATTTT.

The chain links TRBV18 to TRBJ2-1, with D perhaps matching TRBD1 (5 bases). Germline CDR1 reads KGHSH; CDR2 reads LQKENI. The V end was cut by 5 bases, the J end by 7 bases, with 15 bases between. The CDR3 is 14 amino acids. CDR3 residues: CASSKPAGQNEQFF. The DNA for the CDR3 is TGTGCCAGCTCAAAACCGGCAGGGCAAAATGAGCAGTTCTTC.

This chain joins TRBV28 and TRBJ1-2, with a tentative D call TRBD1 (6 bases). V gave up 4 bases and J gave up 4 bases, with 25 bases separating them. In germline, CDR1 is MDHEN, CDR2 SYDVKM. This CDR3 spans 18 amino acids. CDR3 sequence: CASSSHPQQGSSSYGYTF. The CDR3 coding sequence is TGTGCCAGCAGTTCTCACCCCCAACAGGGCTCCTCCAGCTATGGCTACACCTTC.

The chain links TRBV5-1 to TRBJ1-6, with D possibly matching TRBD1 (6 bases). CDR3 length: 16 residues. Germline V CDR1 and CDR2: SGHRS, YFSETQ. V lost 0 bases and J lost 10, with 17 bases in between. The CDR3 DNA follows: TGCGCCAGCAGCTTGGGGGACACCGGTGGAGTCTCACCCCTCCACTTT. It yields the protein CASSLGDTGGVSPLHF.

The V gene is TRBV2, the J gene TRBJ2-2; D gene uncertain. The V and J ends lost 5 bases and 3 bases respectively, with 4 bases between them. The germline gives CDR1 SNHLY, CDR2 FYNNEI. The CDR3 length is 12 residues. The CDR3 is CASSYHTGELFF. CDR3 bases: TGTGCCAGCAGTTATCACACCGGGGAGCTGTTTTTT.

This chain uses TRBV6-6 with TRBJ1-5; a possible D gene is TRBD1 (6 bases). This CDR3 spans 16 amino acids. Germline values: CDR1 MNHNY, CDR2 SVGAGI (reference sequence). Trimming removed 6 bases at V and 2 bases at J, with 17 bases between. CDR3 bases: TGTGCCAGCAGGTCAGGGGATCGGGGAGGCAATCAGCCCCAGCATTTT. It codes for CASRSGDRGGNQPQHF.

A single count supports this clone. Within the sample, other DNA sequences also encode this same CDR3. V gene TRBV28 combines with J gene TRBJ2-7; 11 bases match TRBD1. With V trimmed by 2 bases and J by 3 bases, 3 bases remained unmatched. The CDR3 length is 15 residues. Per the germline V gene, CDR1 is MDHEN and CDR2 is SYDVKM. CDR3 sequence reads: CASSLGGTGGYEQYF. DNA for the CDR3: TGTGCCAGCAGTTTAGGGGGGACAGGGGGCTACGAGCAGTACTTC.

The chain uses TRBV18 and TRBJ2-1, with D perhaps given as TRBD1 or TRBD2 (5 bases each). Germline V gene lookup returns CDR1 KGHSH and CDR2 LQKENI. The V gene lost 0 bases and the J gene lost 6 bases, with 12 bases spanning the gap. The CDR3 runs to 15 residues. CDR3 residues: CASSPPSTGGNEQFF. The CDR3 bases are TGTGCCAGCTCACCACCGTCCACAGGAGGCAATGAGCAGTTCTTC.

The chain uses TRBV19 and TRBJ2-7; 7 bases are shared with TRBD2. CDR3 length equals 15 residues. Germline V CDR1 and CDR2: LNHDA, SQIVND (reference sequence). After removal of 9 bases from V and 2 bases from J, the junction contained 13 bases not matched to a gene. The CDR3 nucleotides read TGTGCCAGACAAAGGGGAGGGAGGAGCACCTACGAGCAGTACTTC. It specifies CARQRGGRSTYEQYF.

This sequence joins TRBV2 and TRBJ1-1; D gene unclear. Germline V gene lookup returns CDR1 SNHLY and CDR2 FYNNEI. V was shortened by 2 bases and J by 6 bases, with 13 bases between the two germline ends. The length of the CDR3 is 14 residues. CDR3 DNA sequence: TGTGCCAGCAGTGAAAGCGGTCCGGGCGCTGAAGCTTTCTTT. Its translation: CASSESGPGAEAFF.

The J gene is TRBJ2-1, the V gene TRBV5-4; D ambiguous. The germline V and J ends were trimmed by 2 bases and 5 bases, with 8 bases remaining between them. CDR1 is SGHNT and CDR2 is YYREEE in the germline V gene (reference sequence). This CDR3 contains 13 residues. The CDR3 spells CASSFPGDNEQFF. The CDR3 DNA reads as TGTGCCAGCAGCTTTCCCGGAGACAATGAGCAGTTCTTC.

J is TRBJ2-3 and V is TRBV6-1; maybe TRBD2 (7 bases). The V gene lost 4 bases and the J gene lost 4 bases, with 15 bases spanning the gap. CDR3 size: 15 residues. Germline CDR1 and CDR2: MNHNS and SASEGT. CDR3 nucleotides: TGTGCCAGCAGTGTGTTGGCGGGGGCCGCAGATACGCAGTATTTT. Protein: CASSVLAGAADTQYF.

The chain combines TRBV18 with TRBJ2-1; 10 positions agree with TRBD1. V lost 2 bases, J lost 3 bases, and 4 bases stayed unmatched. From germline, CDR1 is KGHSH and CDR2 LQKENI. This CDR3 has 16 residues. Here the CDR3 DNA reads TGTGCCAGCTCACCAGTTGGGACAGGGGTCTACAATGAGCAGTTCTTC. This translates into CASSPVGTGVYNEQFF.

The CDR3 coding sequence is TGTGCCAGCAGCCGTGGACAGGTGGAAAAACTGTTTTTT. Its translation: CASSRGQVEKLFF. V is TRBV7-9 and J is TRBJ1-4; 7 bases line up with TRBD1. Germline V gene sequence: CDR1 SEHNR, CDR2 FQNEAQ (reference sequence). V was pared by 5 bases and J by 8 bases, with 5 bases of the junction left unmatched. This CDR3 has 13 residues.

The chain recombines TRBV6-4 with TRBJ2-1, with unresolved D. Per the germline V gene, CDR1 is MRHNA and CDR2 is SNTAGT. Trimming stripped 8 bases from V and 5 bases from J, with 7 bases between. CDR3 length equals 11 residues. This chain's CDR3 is CASRQNNEQFF. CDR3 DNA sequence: TGTGCCAGCCGCCAGAACAATGAGCAGTTCTTC.

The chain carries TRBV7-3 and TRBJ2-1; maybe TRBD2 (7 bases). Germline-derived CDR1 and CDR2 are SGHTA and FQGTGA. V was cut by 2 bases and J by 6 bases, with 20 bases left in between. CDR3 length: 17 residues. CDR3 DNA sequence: TGTGCCAGCAGCTTAGATTCACGGGGGGCAATATCCAATGAGCAGTTCTTC. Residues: CASSLDSRGAISNEQFF.

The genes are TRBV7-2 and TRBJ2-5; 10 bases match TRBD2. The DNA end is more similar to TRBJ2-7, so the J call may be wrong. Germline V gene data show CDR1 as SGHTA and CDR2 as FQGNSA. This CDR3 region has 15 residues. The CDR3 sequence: CASSLLLGTSAEQYF. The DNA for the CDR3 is TGTGCCAGCAGCTTATTGTTGGGGACTAGCGCCGAGCAGTACTTC.

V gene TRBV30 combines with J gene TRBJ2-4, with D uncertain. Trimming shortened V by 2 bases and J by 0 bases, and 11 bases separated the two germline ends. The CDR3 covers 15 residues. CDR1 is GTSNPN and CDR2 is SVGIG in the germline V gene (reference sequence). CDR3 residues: CAWSSNFLAKNIQYF. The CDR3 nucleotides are TGTGCCTGGAGTTCTAATTTTCTAGCCAAAAACATTCAGTACTTC.

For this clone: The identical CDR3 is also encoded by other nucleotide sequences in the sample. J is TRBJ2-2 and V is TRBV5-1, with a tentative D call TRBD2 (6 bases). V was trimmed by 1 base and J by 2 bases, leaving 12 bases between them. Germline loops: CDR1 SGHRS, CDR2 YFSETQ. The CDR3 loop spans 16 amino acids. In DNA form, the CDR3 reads TGCGCCAGCAGCTTGACCGGGACTGGAAACACCGGGGAGCTGTTTTTT. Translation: CASSLTGTGNTGELFF. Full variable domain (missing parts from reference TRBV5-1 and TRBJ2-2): KAGVTQTPRYLIKTRGQQVTLSCSPISGHRSVSWYQQTPGQGLQFLFEYFSETQRNKGNFPGRFSGRQFSNSRSEMNVSTLELGDSALYLCASSLTGTGNTGELFFGEGSRLTVL.